What follows are 22 T cell receptor gamma chains derived from one specimen sequenced in a study of gamma delta lymphoproliferative disorders and STAT genes. TCRdb re-processed the multiplex PCR reads via CATT. The table includes over a thousand gamma-chain clones, over 25% detected once. Sequencing used genomic DNA taken from PBMCs of patients and controls. Sequenced sample: blood. These receptors all stem from a human donor in good health.

The rearrangement links TRGV4 to TRGJ1 or TRGJ2. TCRdb lists no J gene, so it was determined here by aligning the DNA to germline. The CDR3 extends over 17 amino acids. The trim removed 0 bases at V and 2 bases at J, leaving 13 bases unmatched. Germline values: CDR1 EGSTGY, CDR2 YDSYTSSV. Here the CDR3 DNA reads TGTGCCACCTGGGATGGGCATCGTAATCCTTATTATTATAAGAAACTCTTT. Protein product: CATWDGHRNPYYYKKLF.

In its sample, this clone ranks as medium-sized. One end of the junction fails to match germline, which may point to a read error. The chain joins TRGV5 to TRGJP1. As TCRdb names no J gene, one was assigned here on the basis of a DNA match to germline. This CDR3 comprises 9 residues. The V gene's germline CDR1 is VINAFY and CDR2 YDVSNSKD. The CDR3 DNA reads as TGCACCACTGGTTGGTTCAAGATATTT. Translated: CTTGWFKIF.

This clone ranks as large. The gene calls are TRGV2 and TRGJP1. The J gene was not available in TCRdb and was assigned here by matching the DNA to germline segments. The CDR3 is 16 residues long. Germline-derived CDR1 and CDR2 are EGSNGY and YDSYNSKV. Losses at the gene ends were 1 base for V and 0 bases for J; bases not matched to a gene: 5. The CDR3 is CATWDGQNTTGWFKIF. The DNA of the CDR3 is TGTGCCACCTGGGACGGACAGAATACCACTGGTTGGTTCAAGATATTT.

The chain employs TRGV8 and TRGJ1 or TRGJ2. The J gene is absent in TCRdb and was assigned here via DNA matching to germline. Germline V gene lookup returns CDR1 VENAVY and CDR2 YDSYNSRV. Trimming took 5 bases from V and 1 from J; bases not matched to a gene: 2. The CDR3 spans 12 residues. As DNA, the CDR3 is TGTGCCACCTGGGGCAATTATTATAAGAAACTCTTT. It is translated as CATWGNYYKKLF.

By frequency in the sample, this clone is medium-sized. V usage is TRGV9 and J usage is TRGJP. The J gene was not available in TCRdb and was assigned here by matching the DNA to germline segments. CDR3 size: 16 residues. CDR1 and CDR2 from the germline V gene are GITISATS and ISYDGTV (reference sequence). V gave up 3 bases and J gave up 7 bases; unmatched junction bases: 6. This CDR3 is CALWELRELGKKIKVF. The CDR3 region has the DNA TGTGCCTTGTGGGAGCTACGGGAGTTGGGCAAAAAAATCAAGGTATTT.

In its sample, this clone ranks as hyperexpanded. The CDR3 nucleotides read TGTGCCACCTGGGATACGAATTATAAGAAACTCTTT. Translated, it gives CATWDTNYKKLF. The chain couples TRGV8 to TRGJ1 or TRGJ2. Assignment of the J gene here rests on matching the DNA to germline, because TCRdb gives none. V was clipped by 2 bases and J by 5 bases; unmatched bases: 3. Germline V gives CDR1 VENAVY, CDR2 YDSYNSRV. CDR3 length: 12 amino acids.

V usage is TRGV4 and J usage is TRGJP1. The J gene, left out of TCRdb, was set here by checking the DNA against germline. This CDR3 has 12 amino acids. The ends lost 9 bases at V and 9 bases at J; junction bases unmatched: 10. The germline V gene encodes CDR1 EGSTGY and CDR2 YDSYTSSV. In DNA, the CDR3 is TGTGCCACCCCCCGGAGAAGTTGGTTCAAGATATTT. Amino acids: CATPRRSWFKIF.

As to this clone: No DNA is shown, since the ends of the CDR3 on it are uncertain; the CDR3 is the one TCRdb lists. No call exists for the J gene, whereas the V gene is TRGV9. 18 amino acids form the CDR3, both terminal residues included. Germline-derived CDR1 and CDR2 are GITISATS and ISYDGTV (reference sequence). CDR3 loop: CALLWIIIRNSLAVEQHF.

The chain uses TRGV11 and TRGJP2. The J gene was not available in TCRdb and was assigned here by matching the DNA to germline segments. TRGV11 is flagged as an ORF with uncertain function. CDR3 length: 13 residues. V was clipped by 5 bases and J by 5 bases; unmatched bases: 2. The CDR3 sequence: CACWIISDWIKTF. The CDR3 nucleotides read TGTGCCTGCTGGATTATAAGTGATTGGATCAAGACGTTT.

To note about this clone: The limits of the CDR3 on the DNA are not certain, so only TCRdb's listed CDR3 is given. The V gene call is TRGV10, and the J gene call is absent. TRGV10 belongs to the ORF category, with a function that is uncertain. The CDR3 sequence runs 17 residues, both termini included. The CDR3 loop is CTTVLRGIGSTGWFKIF.

The chain's CDR3 is CAPPESGKKLF. CDR3 DNA sequence: TGTGCCCCCCCGGAGTCTGGTAAGAAACTCTTT. The chain carries TRGV3 and TRGJ1 or TRGJ2. Since TCRdb gives no J gene, matching the DNA to germline was used here to assign it. The CDR3 has 11 residues. Germline CDR1 VTNTFY, CDR2 YDVSTARD (reference sequence). Germline trimming cut 12 bases from V and 9 bases from J; bases unmatched to any gene: 14.

Notes on this clone: It is unclear where the CDR3 begins or ends on the DNA, so no DNA is shown, and the CDR3 is as TCRdb lists it. With the J gene uncalled, the V gene is TRGV10. TRGV10 is given ORF status, its function remaining uncertain. Counting both end residues, the CDR3 totals 18 amino acids. Here the CDR3 reads CAAWGFIIRNSLAVEQHF.

CDR3 loop: CAAQPIYKKLF. The CDR3 nucleotides are TGTGCTGCGCAACCGATTTATAAGAAACTCTTT. The chain is built from TRGV10 and TRGJ1 or TRGJ2. No J gene is reported in TCRdb; it was inferred here by comparing the DNA with germline. TRGV10 is designated an ORF whose function remains uncertain. With V trimmed by 11 bases and J by 6 bases, 8 bases remained unmatched. The length of the CDR3 is 11 residues.

Relative to its sample, this clone is large. The gene calls are TRGV2 and TRGJ1 or TRGJ2. No J gene was available from TCRdb, and it was assigned here by a germline match of the DNA. The CDR3 is 10 amino acids. CDR1 EGSNGY and CDR2 YDSYNSKV come from the germline V gene. The V gene end was trimmed by 0 bases and the J gene end by 11 bases; junction bases not matched to a gene: 1. The CDR3 spells CATWDGEKLF. The CDR3 nucleotides read TGTGCCACCTGGGACGGGGAGAAACTCTTT.

Judged by abundance, this clone is large. CDR3 in amino acids: CATWEPKKLF. The CDR3 coding sequence is TGTGCCACCTGGGAGCCGAAGAAACTCTTT. The V call is TRGV4, the J call TRGJ1 or TRGJ2. The J gene, missing from TCRdb, was assigned here through DNA to germline matching. The CDR3 covers 10 residues. The J segment lost 10 bases and the V segment lost 4 bases, leaving 4 bases of the junction unmatched. Germline CDR1 is EGSTGY and CDR2 is YDSYTSSV.

By its share, this clone is large. J is TRGJ1 or TRGJ2 and V is TRGV5. Since TCRdb gives no J gene, matching the DNA to germline was used here to assign it. Germline V CDR1 and CDR2: VINAFY, YDVSNSKD. V shed 0 bases and J 7 bases; nucleotides not matched to a gene: 9. CDR3 size: 14 residues. CDR3 sequence (DNA): TGTGCCACCTGGGACAGGCCCATATACTATAAGAAACTCTTT. Translating gives CATWDRPIYYKKLF.

This clone is judged large (0.1 to 1%). The J gene is TRGJP2, the V gene TRGV2. The J gene, not given by TCRdb, was assigned here from a germline match of the nucleotide sequence. There are 15 residues in the CDR3. Trimming at V came to 1 base and at J to 1 base, leaving 3 bases not matched to a gene. In germline, CDR1 is EGSNGY, CDR2 YDSYNSKV. Written as DNA, the CDR3 is TGTGCCACCTGGGACGGAGGTAGTAGTGATTGGATCAAGACGTTT. This translates into CATWDGGSSDWIKTF.

By share of the sample, this clone is large. This chain links TRGV10 with TRGJP1. Assignment of the J gene here rests on matching the DNA to germline, because TCRdb gives none. TRGV10 is noted as an ORF with a role that remains uncertain. The ends lost 8 bases at V and 8 bases at J; junction bases unmatched: 0. The CDR3 spans 10 residues. CDR3 coding DNA: TGTGCTGCGTGGGGTTGGTTCAAGATATTT. Translated: CAAWGWFKIF.

The chain combines TRGV4 with TRGJ1 or TRGJ2. Here the J gene was assigned by germline matching of the DNA, as TCRdb has none. The V gene's germline CDR1 is EGSTGY and CDR2 YDSYTSSV. The CDR3 contains 10 residues. With 10 bases clipped from V and 3 bases from J, the junction kept 3 bases outside the gene matches. CDR3 coding DNA: TGTGCCACGGCTTATTATAAGAAACTCTTT. It yields the protein CATAYYKKLF.

This clone is labeled medium-sized. The chain has TRGV4 and TRGJ1 or TRGJ2. The J gene, left out of TCRdb, was set here by checking the DNA against germline. This CDR3 has 14 residues. Losses at the gene ends were 9 bases for V and 3 bases for J; bases not matched to a gene: 14. Looked up from germline, CDR1 is EGSTGY and CDR2 is YDSYTSSV. The CDR3 protein is CATRKGRTYYKKLF. The CDR3 coding sequence is TGTGCCACCCGGAAAGGCCGAACTTATTATAAGAAACTCTTT.

The rearrangement joins TRGV3 to TRGJ1 or TRGJ2. TCRdb lists no J gene, so it was determined here by aligning the DNA to germline. The CDR3 is 13 residues long. From germline, CDR1 is VTNTFY and CDR2 YDVSTARD (reference sequence). Trimming at V came to 2 bases and at J to 5 bases, leaving 6 bases not matched to a gene. CDR3 bases: TGTGCCACCTGGGACATAATGGATTATAAGAAACTCTTT. As protein: CATWDIMDYKKLF.

This clone turned up a few times. This chain uses TRGV8 with TRGJ1 or TRGJ2. TCRdb supplies no J gene; here it was assigned by aligning the nucleotide sequence to germline. The germline V gene has CDR1 VENAVY and CDR2 YDSYNSRV. This CDR3 region has 9 residues. Trimming cost V 10 bases and J 7 bases; bases outside gene matches: 4. The CDR3 protein is CATGYKKLF. CDR3 DNA sequence: TGTGCCACAGGGTATAAGAAACTCTTT.